The T cell receptor (beta chain) described here comes from a study of T cells after yellow fever vaccination. A single record per CDR3 protein comes from TCRdb applying MiXCR to the 5' RACE reads. This sample has roughly 260,000 distinct CDR3 sequences, with about an eighth found just once. This sequence originates from a man between 25 and 39 years old who received the YFV17D yellow fever vaccine. Specimen: CD4+ T cells sorted from PBMCs, collected 45 days after the yellow fever booster vaccination.

The CDR3 DNA is TGCGCCAGCAGCTTGCAAGGAGTGACCGTGAACACTGAAGCTTTCTTT. It specifies CASSLQGVTVNTEAFF. The chain carries TRBV5-1 and TRBJ1-1, with D hard to call. This CDR3 spans 16 amino acids. Germline CDR1 SGHRS, CDR2 YFSETQ. With 1 base removed from V and 0 bases from J, the gap between germline ends came to 13 bases.